Shown below are 15 T cell receptor beta chains from a single sample sequenced in a study of shared T cell receptors in the human thymus. The repertoire was sequenced with immunoSEQ multiplex PCR; TCRdb's copy has only in-frame clones and lacks some. This sample has hundreds of thousands of clones, with approximately 87% found just once. These sequences were also reported in another study, on human thymus T cells.

Sample: thymocytes. These receptor sequences come from a boy less than two years old with a congenital heart defect.

The chain joins TRBV21-1 to TRBJ2-7; the table's TRBD2 call for D was not verified on the DNA. TRBV21-1 is a pseudogene segment. The CDR3 consists of 20 residues. The DNA of the CDR3 is TGTGCCAGCAGCAAAGCGACACGGCCACGACTAGCGGGGAACTCCTACGAGCAGTACTTC. Translated: CASSKATRPRLAGNSYEQYF.

The rearrangement joins TRBV5-1 to TRBJ2-1; tentative D call: TRBD2 (6 bases). CDR1 and CDR2 from the germline V gene are SGHRS and YFSETQ. The V end lost 6 bases, the J end lost 8 bases, and 12 bases lay between the germline ends. This CDR3 has 12 residues. The CDR3, as DNA: TGCGCCAGCACCCGGTGGGGGGATGAGCAGTTCTTC. This sequence encodes CASTRWGDEQFF.

This rearrangement joins TRBV7-2 to TRBJ2-7, with 9 bases identical to TRBD2. The length of the CDR3 is 14 residues. With V trimmed by 3 bases and J by 0 bases, 0 bases remained unmatched. The V gene's germline CDR1 is SGHTA and CDR2 FQGNSA. The DNA for the CDR3 is TGTGCCAGCAGCTTGCGGGAGGGCTCCTACGAGCAGTACTTC. It is translated as CASSLREGSYEQYF.

The rearrangement uses TRBV5-1 and TRBJ2-7; 8 positions match TRBD1. V was pared by 4 bases and J by 2 bases, with 5 bases of the junction left unmatched. Germline V gene data show CDR1 as SGHRS and CDR2 as YFSETQ. The CDR3 is 14 amino acids. In nucleotides, the CDR3 is TGCGCCAGCAGCCCGGACAGGGCTACCTACGAGCAGTACTTC. Its protein is CASSPDRATYEQYF.

This sequence joins TRBV4-2 and TRBJ2-1; D may be TRBD1 (5 bases). Trimming stripped 2 bases from V and 1 base from J, with 12 bases between. Germline CDR1 and CDR2: LGHNA and YNFKEQ. The CDR3 length is 16 residues. The DNA for the CDR3 is TGTGCCAGCAGCCAAACGAGACAGAAATCCTACAATGAGCAGTTCTTC. Protein: CASSQTRQKSYNEQFF.

This sequence joins TRBV27 and TRBJ2-2; 9 bases are a match to TRBD2. The V and J ends lost 6 bases and 5 bases, in that order; junction bases with no gene match: 7. Germline assignment: CDR1 MNHEY and CDR2 SMNVEV (reference sequence). This CDR3 comprises 15 residues. The CDR3 DNA is TGTGCCAGCAGGGGTAGCGGGAGTGGTACCGGGGAGCTGTTTTTT. This gives the protein CASRGSGSGTGELFF.

The rearrangement links TRBV29-1 to TRBJ2-3, with D possibly being TRBD2 (6 bases). The CDR3 contains 14 residues. Trimming left V 3 bases short and J 4 bases short, with 14 bases between. Per the germline V gene, CDR1 is SQVTM and CDR2 is ANQGSEA. CDR3 DNA: TGCAGCGTTGAGGGGGAGGCCCGGTCAGATACGCAGTATTTT. Amino acid sequence: CSVEGEARSDTQYF.

The chain recombines TRBV7-6 with TRBJ2-6; 7 bases align to TRBD2. Germline V gives CDR1 SGHVS, CDR2 FNYEAQ. Unmatched junction bases numbered 7, after V lost 8 bases and J lost 0 bases. The CDR3 runs to 16 residues. In DNA form, the CDR3 reads TGTGCCAGCGGGGAGGGGTCCCGCTCTGGGGCCAACGTCCTGACTTTC. Translating gives CASGEGSRSGANVLTF.

The J gene is TRBJ1-6, the V gene TRBV7-9; D gene ambiguous. V lost 10 bases, J lost 0 bases, and 10 bases lay in between. The length of the CDR3 is 14 residues. CDR1 SEHNR and CDR2 FQNEAQ come from the germline V gene (reference sequence). As DNA, the CDR3 is TGTGCCACCGCGGGCGGCTCCTATAATTCACCCCTCCACTTT. Residues: CATAGGSYNSPLHF.

The chain joins TRBV5-5 to TRBJ2-7; the match to TRBD2 covers 14 bases. The CDR3 has 17 amino acids. The germline CDR1 and CDR2 sequences are SGHKS and YYEKEE (reference sequence). V lost 0 bases and J lost 0; bases outside the gene matches: 2. The CDR3 DNA is TGTGCCAGCAGCTTGGGAGGGACTAGCGGGAGCTCCTACGAGCAGTACTTC. Translating gives CASSLGGTSGSSYEQYF.

This clone came up a few times. V usage is TRBV10-2 and J usage is TRBJ1-2, with 7 bases lining up with TRBD1. Germline CDR1 and CDR2: WSHSY and SAAADI. V trimming: 3 bases; J trimming: 1 base; junction bases outside the gene matches: 11. This CDR3 has 17 residues. The CDR3 sequence: CASSDLVVQGLNYGYTF. For the CDR3, the DNA is TGCGCCAGCAGTGACCTCGTGGTACAGGGGCTTAACTATGGCTACACCTTC.

V and J are TRBV2 and TRBJ2-7; the match to TRBD1 covers 7 bases. V dropped 1 base and J dropped 5; count of bases not matched to a gene: 5. CDR3 length: 14 amino acids. Germline V gene sequence: CDR1 SNHLY, CDR2 FYNNEI. Written as DNA, the CDR3 is TGTGCCAGCAGTGAAGGACAGGGTTGGAACGAGCAGTACTTC. As protein: CASSEGQGWNEQYF.

V and J are TRBV10-2 and TRBJ2-7, with 10 bases identical to TRBD2. Germline CDR1 is WSHSY and CDR2 is SAAADI. This CDR3 is 14 amino acids long. V lost 6 bases and J lost 6; bases outside the gene matches: 8. The CDR3 is CASRLAGADVEQYF. The CDR3 DNA is TGCGCCAGCAGGCTAGCGGGGGCAGACGTCGAGCAGTACTTC.

The CDR3 reads CASSIMRAPNEKLFF. The CDR3 DNA sequence: TGTGCCAGTAGTATTATGAGGGCTCCTAATGAAAAACTGTTTTTT. The chain links TRBV19 to TRBJ1-4; D call uncertain. V was trimmed by 3 bases and J by 3 bases, leaving 11 bases between them. CDR1 is LNHDA and CDR2 is SQIVND in the germline V gene (reference sequence). The length of the CDR3 is 15 residues.

The rearrangement uses TRBV25-1 and TRBJ2-2; D may be TRBD2 (5 bases). Between the trimmed V and J ends, which lost 6 bases and 3 bases, there was a span of 14 bases. The germline V gene has CDR1 MGHDK and CDR2 SYGVNS. The CDR3 is made up of 15 amino acids. The CDR3 spells CASRDTGIDTGELFF. The CDR3 DNA sequence: TGTGCCAGCAGGGATACCGGGATCGACACCGGGGAGCTGTTTTTT.